This TCR beta chain was recovered during a study of cytomegalovirus exposure and HLA in healthy donors. Study-wide findings and caveats: Follow-up analysis seemed to connect common viral pathogens with several of the most significant clusters identified. Segments of the TCR beta V type were, in most cases, productive about 90% or about 30% of the time in an earlier analysis.

This clone showed up just once. Its antigen is not known. Primers: 60 Vbeta forward and 13 Jbeta reverse. Libraries were prepared by immunoSEQ multiplex PCR; TCRdb keeps only in-frame clonotypes and omits some of them. The table includes 150,000 to 200,000 clones, roughly 80% detected once. Trimming removed 4 bases from V and 4 bases from J, with 11 bases in between. The germline CDR1 and CDR2 sequences are WNHNN and SYGVQD (reference sequence). The CDR3 runs 13 residues. The donors were healthy bone marrow donors. This chain connects TRBV10-1 to TRBJ2-7; the D gene is possibly TRBD2 (5 bases). Sequencing used PBMCs. The clonotype originates from a woman aged 35 to 49 in good health and CMV-seropositive. The CDR3 DNA reads TGCGCCAGCAGTGCCGCTGGAGGTTACGAGCAGTACTTC. It is translated as CASSAAGGYEQYF.